Each of the 30 T cell receptor beta chains below was sequenced from the same sample in a study of a mutant IDH1 vaccine in newly diagnosed glioma. Time point here: week 47, end of study. With topical imiquimod, each dose of the vaccine consisted of 300 ug of mutant IDH1 20-mer peptide. The antigens of these receptors remain unknown. Data came from immunoSEQ multiplex PCR; TCRdb stores just in-frame clones and leaves some out. The sample holds about 62,000 clones; around 83% are singletons and the top ten take about 3.8%. Sequenced material: PBMCs, taken from a glioma patient whose treatment included an IDH1 peptide vaccine. Receptors originate from a man between 25 and 39 years old with glioma.

This clone has only one observation. J is TRBJ1-2 and V is TRBV7-9, with a tentative D call TRBD1 (5 bases). Trimming cost V 1 base and J 4 bases, with 10 bases left between them. The CDR3 is 14 residues long. The germline gives CDR1 SEHNR, CDR2 FQNEAQ (reference sequence). CDR3 DNA sequence: TGTGCCAGCAGCTTAGGCGGGGCCTCCTATGGCTACACCTTC. Translation gives CASSLGGASYGYTF. Using reference TRBV7-9 and TRBJ1-2 for the parts outside the CDR3, the full variable domain is DTGVSQNPRHKITKRGQNVTFRCDPISEHNRLYWYRQTLGQGPEFLTYFQNEAQLEKSRLLSDRFSAERPKGSFSTLEIQRTEQGDSAMYLCASSLGGASYGYTFGSGTRLTVV.

This chain joins TRBV6-1 and TRBJ1-2; TRBD1 matches 9 bases. After removal of 6 bases from V and 3 bases from J, the junction contained 5 bases not matched to a gene. This CDR3 is built from 14 residues. CDR1 and CDR2 from the germline V gene are MNHNS and SASEGT. The DNA for the CDR3 is TGTGCCAGCAGCCTACAGGGGGCGTACTATGGCTACACCTTC. Residues: CASSLQGAYYGYTF.

This sequence joins TRBV6-4 and TRBJ1-6; D unresolved. V was clipped by 4 bases and J by 10 bases, with 11 bases between them. The CDR3 is made up of 13 amino acids. CDR1 and CDR2 from the germline V gene are MRHNA and SNTAGT. Written as DNA, the CDR3 is TGTGCCAGCAGTGCTTTCTTCGGATCACCCCTCCACTTT. Protein: CASSAFFGSPLHF.

The gene calls are TRBV5-1 and TRBJ2-3; 11 bases agree with TRBD2. CDR3 length: 17 amino acids. V was clipped by 2 bases and J by 5 bases; unmatched bases: 10. CDR1 SGHRS and CDR2 YFSETQ come from the germline V gene. The CDR3 nucleotides read TGCGCCAGCAGCTTTAACCTAGCGGGGGGCGATGGAGATACGCAGTATTTT. Amino acids: CASSFNLAGGDGDTQYF.

The V call is TRBV19, the J call TRBJ2-1, with D uncertain. There are 14 residues in the CDR3. V was cut by 1 base and J by 3 bases, with 7 bases left in between. CDR1 is LNHDA, CDR2 SQIVND, per germline (reference sequence). In DNA, the CDR3 is TGTGCCAGTAGTATAGGGAACGGCTACAATGAGCAGTTCTTC. Its protein is CASSIGNGYNEQFF.

The chain has TRBV5-6 and TRBJ2-7, with 7 positions matching TRBD1. J was trimmed by 3 bases and V by 4 bases; bases with no gene match: 1. In germline, CDR1 is SGHDT, CDR2 YYEEEE. The CDR3 consists of 12 residues. The chain's CDR3 is CASSAGGYEQYF. CDR3 DNA: TGTGCCAGCAGCGCAGGGGGCTACGAGCAGTACTTC. Looking up the rest from reference TRBV5-6 and TRBJ2-7 gives the full variable domain: DAGVTQSPTHLIKTRGQQVTLRCSPKSGHDTVSWYQQALGQGPQFIFQYYEEEERQRGNFPDRFSGHQFPNYSSELNVNALLLGDSALYLCASSAGGYEQYFGPGTRLTVT.

V and J are TRBV10-3 and TRBJ2-7; D remains unclear. The CDR3 runs to 14 residues. Trimming shortened V by 0 bases and J by 2 bases, and 8 bases separated the two germline ends. Germline-derived CDR1 and CDR2 are ENHRY and SYGVKD. The CDR3 DNA sequence: TGTGCCATCAGTGAGTCGAAAGGAGCCTACGAGCAGTACTTC. Its translation: CAISESKGAYEQYF.

The V call is TRBV7-8, the J call TRBJ1-3, with a possible D match to TRBD1 (5 bases). The ends were cut back, 1 base at V and 5 bases at J, with 6 bases in the middle. The CDR3 covers 13 residues. Germline values: CDR1 SGHVS, CDR2 FQNEAQ. CDR3 sequence: CASSLEDRNTIYF. CDR3 in DNA: TGTGCCAGCAGCTTAGAGGACAGAAACACCATATATTTT.

V is TRBV9 and J is TRBJ1-4, with 10 bases matching TRBD1. There are 15 residues in the CDR3. The V and J ends lost 1 base and 8 bases, in that order; junction bases with no gene match: 5. CDR1 SGDLS and CDR2 YYNGEE come from the germline V gene. CDR3 DNA: TGTGCCAGCAGCGTACGACAGGGGGCAGGAGAAAAACTGTTTTTT. Protein product: CASSVRQGAGEKLFF.

The chain carries TRBV7-8 and TRBJ2-5; D unresolved. From germline, CDR1 is SGHVS and CDR2 FQNEAQ. The CDR3 sequence is 14 residues long. Trimming removed 1 base at V and 4 bases at J, with 10 bases between. The chain's CDR3 is CASSLGPPLETQYF. As DNA, the CDR3 is TGTGCCAGCAGCTTAGGGCCCCCCCTAGAGACCCAGTACTTC.

V gene TRBV6-5 combines with J gene TRBJ2-7, with D possibly TRBD2 on 5 matching bases. CDR3 size: 13 residues. The V end lost 5 bases, the J end lost 1 base, and 9 bases lay between the germline ends. Germline V gene data show CDR1 as MNHEY and CDR2 as SVGAGI. The DNA for the CDR3 is TGTGCCAGCAGTCCCGGGGTATCCTACGAGCAGTACTTC. It is translated as CASSPGVSYEQYF.

The rearrangement joins TRBV2 to TRBJ1-2; D gene uncertain. The CDR3 sequence is 15 residues long. The germline V and J ends were trimmed by 1 base and 2 bases, with 11 bases remaining between them. The germline CDR1 and CDR2 sequences are SNHLY and FYNNEI. This CDR3 is CASSEGRPTNYGYTF. The DNA of the CDR3 is TGTGCCAGCAGTGAAGGGCGACCCACGAACTATGGCTACACCTTC.

The chain links TRBV7-9 to TRBJ1-3; D remains unclear. Germline V gives CDR1 SEHNR, CDR2 FQNEAQ (reference sequence). The CDR3 is 15 residues long. Trimming pared 2 bases from V and 6 bases from J, leaving 14 bases between. The DNA of the CDR3 is TGTGCCAGCAGCTTATCAGGTCGGGCAGAAAACACCATATATTTT. It yields the protein CASSLSGRAENTIYF.

The V gene is TRBV6-6, the J gene TRBJ1-3; 7 nucleotides line up with TRBD1. Trimming took 0 bases from V and 0 from J; bases not matched to a gene: 2. CDR1 is MNHNY and CDR2 is SVGAGI in the germline V gene (reference sequence). The length of the CDR3 is 16 residues. The CDR3 DNA reads as TGTGCCAGCAGTTACTCGAACAGGGGCTCTGGAAACACCATATATTTT. Encoded protein: CASSYSNRGSGNTIYF.

The genes are TRBV19 and TRBJ1-6; D call uncertain. With 3 bases removed from V and 7 bases from J, the gap between germline ends came to 7 bases. This CDR3 has 13 residues. The germline CDR1 and CDR2 sequences are LNHDA and SQIVND (reference sequence). In DNA, the CDR3 is TGTGCCAGTAGTATGTCTCTCAATTCACCCCTCCACTTT. Protein sequence: CASSMSLNSPLHF.

The J gene is TRBJ2-3, the V gene TRBV30; TRBD1 might be the D (5 bases). CDR3 length equals 14 residues. Per the germline V gene, CDR1 is GTSNPN and CDR2 is SVGIG (reference sequence). Trimming left V 1 base short and J 0 bases short, with 8 bases between. The CDR3 DNA follows: TGTGCCTGGAGTGAGGGGCCTAGCACAGATACGCAGTATTTT. Translation gives CAWSEGPSTDTQYF.

The rearrangement links TRBV5-6 to TRBJ1-1; a possible D gene is TRBD1 (5 bases). CDR1 is SGHDT and CDR2 is YYEEEE in the germline V gene. Trimming stripped 1 base from V and 0 bases from J, with 13 bases between. The CDR3 is 16 residues long. In nucleotides, the CDR3 is TGTGCCAGCAGCTTGTGGCGCGCAGGGATGAACACTGAAGCTTTCTTT. Protein sequence: CASSLWRAGMNTEAFF.

The sample holds one count of this clone. The genes are TRBV7-6 and TRBJ1-2; possibly TRBD1 for D (6 bases). Germline V gives CDR1 SGHVS, CDR2 FNYEAQ. The V end was cut by 4 bases, the J end by 6 bases, with 21 bases between. This CDR3 region has 16 residues. DNA for the CDR3: TGTGCCAGCAGCTCCCAGGAGACAGGTCGGTTCGATGGCTACACCTTC. This sequence encodes CASSSQETGRFDGYTF.

The chain carries TRBV30 and TRBJ1-5, with D possibly matching TRBD1 (5 bases). V was pared by 4 bases and J by 4 bases, with 14 bases between. CDR3 length: 14 residues. In germline, CDR1 is GTSNPN, CDR2 SVGIG (reference sequence). The CDR3, as DNA: TGTGCCTGGAACACCGGGACGGTAAATCAGCCCCAGCATTTT. It is translated as CAWNTGTVNQPQHF.

This chain uses TRBV27 with TRBJ1-1; no firm D call. The germline V gene encodes CDR1 MNHEY and CDR2 SMNVEV (reference sequence). The CDR3 consists of 14 residues. CDR3 amino acids: CATRPTNSNTEAFF. As DNA, the CDR3 is TGTGCTACCAGGCCCACTAACTCGAACACTGAAGCTTTCTTT.

This clone has a handful of counts. The chain uses TRBV5-1 and TRBJ2-1; D unresolved. This CDR3 comprises 14 residues. The germline CDR1 and CDR2 sequences are SGHRS and YFSETQ. With 0 bases removed from V and 5 bases from J, the gap between germline ends came to 9 bases. In DNA, the CDR3 is TGCGCCAGCAGCTTGGGAGACACCCACAATGAGCAGTTCTTC. It yields the protein CASSLGDTHNEQFF.

The CDR3: CASSEGGEVTEAFF. Here the CDR3 DNA reads TGTGCCAGCAGTGAAGGAGGGGAGGTCACTGAAGCTTTCTTT. The chain uses TRBV6-1 and TRBJ1-1, with D possibly being TRBD1 (5 bases). Per the germline V gene, CDR1 is MNHNS and CDR2 is SASEGT. The CDR3 spans 14 residues. V was pared by 1 base and J by 4 bases, with 10 bases between.

CDR3 coding DNA: TGCGCCAGCACACTCGGCACGACCTATGGGGAGCTGTTTTTT. Its protein product is CASTLGTTYGELFF. The chain couples TRBV5-1 to TRBJ2-2; D gene ambiguous. The CDR3 extends over 14 amino acids. In germline, CDR1 is SGHRS, CDR2 YFSETQ. The V and J ends lost 6 bases and 8 bases respectively, with 17 bases between them. The variable domain in full, completed from reference TRBV5-1 and TRBJ2-2, reads KAGVTQTPRYLIKTRGQQVTLSCSPISGHRSVSWYQQTPGQGLQFLFEYFSETQRNKGNFPGRFSGRQFSNSRSEMNVSTLELGDSALYLCASTLGTTYGELFFGEGSRLTVL.

The chain is built from TRBV7-9 and TRBJ1-4; D not certain. V lost 5 bases to trimming and J lost 0 bases, with 13 bases between them. CDR1 is SEHNR and CDR2 is FQNEAQ in the germline V gene (reference sequence). This CDR3 has 16 residues. The CDR3 loop reads CASSRTTLTTNEKLFF. In nucleotides, the CDR3 is TGTGCCAGCAGCCGAACTACCTTGACAACTAATGAAAAACTGTTTTTT.

The chain has TRBV2 and TRBJ2-3; 7 bases are a match to TRBD2. The CDR3 is made up of 16 amino acids. CDR1 and CDR2 (germline): SNHLY, FYNNEI. The V gene end was trimmed by 0 bases and the J gene end by 0 bases; junction bases not matched to a gene: 3. The CDR3: CASSEALARSTDTQYF. The CDR3 bases are TGTGCCAGCAGTGAAGCACTAGCGAGGAGCACAGATACGCAGTATTTT.

The V call is TRBV28, the J call TRBJ1-1; D call uncertain. The germline V gene has CDR1 MDHEN and CDR2 SYDVKM. The ends were cut back, 2 bases at V and 4 bases at J, with 17 bases in the middle. There are 16 residues in the CDR3. Written as DNA, the CDR3 is TGTGCCAGCAGTTTACCCCTGAAGGCTGCGATCACTGAAGCTTTCTTT. Translating gives CASSLPLKAAITEAFF.

A note on this clone: An end of the junction differs from the germline gene, which may be a read error. The V and J genes are TRBV30 and TRBJ2-7; 9 bases map to TRBD2. Germline V gives CDR1 GTSNPN, CDR2 SVGIG (reference sequence). This CDR3 region has 15 residues. The CDR3 sequence: CAWISQGLASYEQCF. DNA for the CDR3: TGTGCCTGGATTAGTCAGGGACTAGCCTCCTACGAGCAGTGCTTC.

V usage is TRBV2 and J usage is TRBJ1-2; a weak D match, TRBD1 (5 bases). Germline CDR1 is SNHLY and CDR2 is FYNNEI. CDR3 size: 12 residues. Trimming removed 3 bases from V and 6 bases from J, with 8 bases in between. CDR3: CASSDDSDGYTF. CDR3 DNA sequence: TGTGCCAGCAGTGATGACAGTGATGGCTACACCTTC.

The V call is TRBV5-1, the J call TRBJ2-7; D is unresolved. The CDR3 has 12 amino acids. The V end was cut by 5 bases, the J end by 3 bases, with 9 bases between. Per the germline V gene, CDR1 is SGHRS and CDR2 is YFSETQ. This CDR3 reads CASREKGYEQYF. CDR3 sequence (DNA): TGCGCCAGCAGAGAAAAAGGCTACGAGCAGTACTTC.

The chain carries TRBV2 and TRBJ2-2; D unresolved. The ends were cut back, 7 bases at V and 2 bases at J, with 8 bases in the middle. This CDR3 comprises 13 residues. Per germline, CDR1 SNHLY and CDR2 FYNNEI. The CDR3, as DNA: TGTGCCAGCATGTACAAAAACACCGGGGAGCTGTTTTTT. It codes for CASMYKNTGELFF.